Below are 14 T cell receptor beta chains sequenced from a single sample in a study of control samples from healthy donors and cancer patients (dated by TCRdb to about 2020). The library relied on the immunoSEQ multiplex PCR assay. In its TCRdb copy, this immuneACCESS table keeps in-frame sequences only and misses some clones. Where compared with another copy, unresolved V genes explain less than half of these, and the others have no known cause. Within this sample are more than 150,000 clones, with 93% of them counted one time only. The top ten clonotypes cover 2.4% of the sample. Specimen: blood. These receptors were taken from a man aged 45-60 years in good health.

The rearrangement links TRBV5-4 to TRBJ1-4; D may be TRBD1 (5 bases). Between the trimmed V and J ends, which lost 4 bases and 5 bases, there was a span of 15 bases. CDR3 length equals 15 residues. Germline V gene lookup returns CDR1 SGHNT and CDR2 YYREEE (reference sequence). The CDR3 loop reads CASSILTETNEKLFF. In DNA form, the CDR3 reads TGTGCCAGCAGCATCTTGACAGAGACAAATGAAAAACTGTTTTTT.

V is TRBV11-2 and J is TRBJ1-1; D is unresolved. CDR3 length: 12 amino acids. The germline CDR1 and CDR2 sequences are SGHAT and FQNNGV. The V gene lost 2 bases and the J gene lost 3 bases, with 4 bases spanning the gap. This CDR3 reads CASSLRDTEAFF. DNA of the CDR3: TGTGCCAGCAGCTTAAGGGACACTGAAGCTTTCTTT.

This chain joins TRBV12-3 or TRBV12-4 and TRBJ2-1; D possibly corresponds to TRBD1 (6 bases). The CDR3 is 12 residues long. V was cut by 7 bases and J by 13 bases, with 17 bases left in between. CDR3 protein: CASTPNRVSQFF. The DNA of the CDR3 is TGTGCCAGCACCCCGAACAGGGTATCCCAGTTCTTC.

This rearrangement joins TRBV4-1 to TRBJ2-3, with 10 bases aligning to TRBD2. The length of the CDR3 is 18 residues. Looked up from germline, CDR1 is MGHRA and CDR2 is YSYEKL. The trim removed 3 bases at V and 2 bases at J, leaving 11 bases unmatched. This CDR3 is CASSHLSWTSGSTDTQYF. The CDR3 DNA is TGCGCCAGCAGCCACCTATCCTGGACTAGCGGATCCACAGATACGCAGTATTTT.

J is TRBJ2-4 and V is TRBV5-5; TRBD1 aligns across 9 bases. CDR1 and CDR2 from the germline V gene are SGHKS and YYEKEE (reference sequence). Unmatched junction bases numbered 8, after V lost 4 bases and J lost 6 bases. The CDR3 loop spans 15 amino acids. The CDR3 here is CASSSYRGLGNIQYF. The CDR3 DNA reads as TGTGCCAGCAGCAGCTACAGGGGGCTTGGAAACATTCAGTACTTC.

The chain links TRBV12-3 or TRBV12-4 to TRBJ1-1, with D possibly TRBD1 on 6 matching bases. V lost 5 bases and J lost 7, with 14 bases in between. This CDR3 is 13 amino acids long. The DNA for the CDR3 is TGTGCCAGCAGTGGACAGCTTGTGGATGAAGCTTTCTTT. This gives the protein CASSGQLVDEAFF.

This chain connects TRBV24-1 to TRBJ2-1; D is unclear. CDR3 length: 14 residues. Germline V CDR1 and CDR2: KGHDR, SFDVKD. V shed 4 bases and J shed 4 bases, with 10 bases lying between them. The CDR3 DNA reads TGTGCCACCAGTGAGGGAAGGGTATACAATGAGCAGTTCTTC. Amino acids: CATSEGRVYNEQFF.

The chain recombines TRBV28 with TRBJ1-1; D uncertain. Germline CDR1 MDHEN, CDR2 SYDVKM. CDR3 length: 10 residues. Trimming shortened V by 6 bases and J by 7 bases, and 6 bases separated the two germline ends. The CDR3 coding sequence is TGTGCCAGCAGGGCAAATGAAGCTTTCTTT. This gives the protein CASRANEAFF.

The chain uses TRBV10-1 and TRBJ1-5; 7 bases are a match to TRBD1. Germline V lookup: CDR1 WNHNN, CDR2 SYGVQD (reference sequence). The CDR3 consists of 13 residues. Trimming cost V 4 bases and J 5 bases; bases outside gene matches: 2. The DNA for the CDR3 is TGCGCCAGCAGTGGTACAGGGGATCAGCCCCAGCATTTT. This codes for CASSGTGDQPQHF.

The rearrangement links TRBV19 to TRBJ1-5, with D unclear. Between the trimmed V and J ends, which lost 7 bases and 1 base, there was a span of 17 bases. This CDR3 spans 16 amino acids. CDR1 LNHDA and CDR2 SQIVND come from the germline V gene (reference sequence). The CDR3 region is CASTLWGTESNQPQHF. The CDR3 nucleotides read TGTGCCAGTACCCTCTGGGGAACAGAGAGCAATCAGCCCCAGCATTTT. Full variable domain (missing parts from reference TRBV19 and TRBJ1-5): DGGITQSPKYLFRKEGQNVTLSCEQNLNHDAMYWYRQDPGQGLRLIYYSQIVNDFQKGDIAEGYSVSREKKESFPLTVTSAQKNPTAFYLCASTLWGTESNQPQHFGDGTRLSIL.

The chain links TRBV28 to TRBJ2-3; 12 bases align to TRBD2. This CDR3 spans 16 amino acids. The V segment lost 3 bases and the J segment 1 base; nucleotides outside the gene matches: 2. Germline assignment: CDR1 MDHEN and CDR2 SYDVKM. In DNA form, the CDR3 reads TGTGCCAGCAGTTTCCGACTAGCGGGAGGCACAGATACGCAGTATTTT. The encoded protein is CASSFRLAGGTDTQYF.

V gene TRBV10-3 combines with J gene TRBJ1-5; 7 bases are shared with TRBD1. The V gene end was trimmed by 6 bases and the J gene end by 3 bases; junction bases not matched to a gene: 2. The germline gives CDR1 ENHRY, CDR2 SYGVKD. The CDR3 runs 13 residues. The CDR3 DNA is TGTGCCATCAGGGGACAGTCCAATCAGCCCCAGCATTTT. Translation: CAIRGQSNQPQHF.

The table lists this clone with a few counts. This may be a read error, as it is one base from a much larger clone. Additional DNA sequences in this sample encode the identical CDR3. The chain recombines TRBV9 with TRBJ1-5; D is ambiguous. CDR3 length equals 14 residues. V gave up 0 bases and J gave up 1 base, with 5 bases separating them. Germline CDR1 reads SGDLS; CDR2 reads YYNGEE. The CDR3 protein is CASSVDGSNQPQHF. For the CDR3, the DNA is TGTGCCAGCAGCGTAGACGGCAGCAATCAGCCCCAGCATTTT.

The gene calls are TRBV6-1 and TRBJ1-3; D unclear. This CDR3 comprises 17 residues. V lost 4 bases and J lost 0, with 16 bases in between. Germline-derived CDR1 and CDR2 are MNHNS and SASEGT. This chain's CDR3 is CASSVRTTQSSGNTIYF. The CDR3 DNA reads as TGTGCCAGCAGTGTCCGGACTACCCAGAGCTCTGGAAACACCATATATTTT.